These 20 T cell receptor beta chains came from one sample sequenced in a study of kidney transplant recipient with SARS-CoV-2 infection. TCRdb re-analysed the reads in MiXCR, keeping a single row per CDR3 protein. Of roughly 250,000 distinct CDR3 sequences in the sample, more than 25% were seen once. Sequenced here: a blood sample, sampled at baseline and on roughly day 120 from a kidney transplant recipient. These TCRs come from a male patient in his 30s who had COVID-19 and was a kidney transplant recipient. Some T cells may be the graft donor's.

This clonotype showed up many times. CDR3 coding DNA: TGTGCCAGCAGTGCACAGGGGGCGTTGGGCTACACCTTC. Its protein product is CASSAQGALGYTF. The V and J genes are TRBV6-5 and TRBJ1-2; the match to TRBD1 covers 9 bases. The CDR3 is 13 amino acids. The germline gives CDR1 MNHEY, CDR2 SVGAGI. J lost 8 bases, V lost 5 bases, and 6 bases had no gene match.

A note on this clonotype: A clone one base away is much larger, so this may be a read error. V usage is TRBV19 and J usage is TRBJ1-5, with 8 bases lining up with TRBD1. Germline V CDR1 and CDR2: LNHDA, SQIVND (reference sequence). The CDR3 runs 15 residues. V lost 5 bases, J lost 9 bases, and 12 bases stayed unmatched. The CDR3 is CASSWLDREGRPQHF. CDR3 nucleotide sequence: TGTGCCAGTAGTTGGCTGGACAGGGAGGGTCGGCCCCAGCATTTT.

This clonotype was observed at least ten times. This rearrangement joins TRBV18 to TRBJ2-7, with 7 bases fitting TRBD1. V lost 0 bases to trimming and J lost 5 bases; unmatched junction nucleotides: 4. Germline CDR1 reads KGHSH; CDR2 reads LQKENI. The CDR3 extends over 14 amino acids. CDR3 loop: CASSPPQGSNEQYF. The CDR3 DNA follows: TGTGCCAGCTCACCACCACAGGGGTCCAACGAGCAGTACTTC. The full variable domain, in which reference TRBV18 and TRBJ2-7 provide the parts outside the CDR3, is NAGVMQNPRHLVRRRGQEARLRCSPMKGHSHVYWYRQLPEEGLKFMVYLQKENIIDESGMPKERFSAEFPKEGPSILRIQQVVRGDSAAYFCASSPPQGSNEQYFGPGTRLTVT.

In regard to this clonotype: Since a much larger clone is just one base distant, this may be a read error. This chain connects TRBV7-8 to TRBJ1-2; D uncertain. The CDR3 totals 17 residues. The ends were cut back, 8 bases at V and 4 bases at J, with 26 bases in the middle. The germline V gene encodes CDR1 SGHVS and CDR2 FQNEAQ. The CDR3: CASGPREFTRKTYGYTF. The CDR3, as DNA: TGTGCCAGCGGCCCACGCGAGTTTACCCGAAAGACCTATGGCTACACCTTC. Combining the CDR3 with reference TRBV7-8 and TRBJ1-2 gives the whole variable domain GAGVSQSPRYKVAKRGQDVALRCDPISGHVSLFWYQQALGQGPEFLTYFQNEAQLDKSGLPSDRFFAERPEGSVSTLKIQRTQQEDSAVYLCASGPREFTRKTYGYTFGSGTRLTVV.

The V call is TRBV5-5, the J call TRBJ2-1; no reliable D call. The CDR3 sequence is 15 residues long. Germline V gene data show CDR1 as SGHKS and CDR2 as YYEKEE (reference sequence). V shed 3 bases and J shed 0 bases, with 10 bases lying between them. In nucleotides, the CDR3 is TGTGCCAGCAGCTCCCCCTCCTACTCCTACAATGAGCAGTTCTTC. Amino acids: CASSSPSYSYNEQFF.

This clonotype was counted many times. The rearrangement uses TRBV29-1 and TRBJ2-5; 9 nucleotides align to TRBD1. This CDR3 contains 12 residues. The V gene end was trimmed by 7 bases and the J gene end by 5 bases; junction bases not matched to a gene: 5. Per germline, CDR1 SQVTM and CDR2 ANQGSEA. The CDR3 coding sequence is TGCAGCGCTGGACAGGGGATGGAGACCCAGTACTTC. Encoded protein: CSAGQGMETQYF.

With regard to this clonotype: A read error is possible here, since a much larger clone lies one base away. The gene calls are TRBV12-3 or TRBV12-4 and TRBJ2-2, with D maybe TRBD2 (5 bases). The CDR3 has 13 amino acids. For the CDR3, the DNA is TGTGCCAGCAGTTTCGCCGCCACTGGGGAGCCGTTTTTT. Translation gives CASSFAATGEPFF.

This clonotype showed up just once. V and J are TRBV20-1 and TRBJ2-7, with 14 bases matching TRBD2. The CDR3 runs to 18 residues. V was clipped by 4 bases and J by 2 bases; unmatched bases: 13. The germline CDR1 and CDR2 sequences are DFQATT and SNEGSKA (reference sequence). For the CDR3, the DNA is TGCAGTGCTACCGATGCAACCGGGACTAGCGGGGGAGCCTACGAGCAGTACTTC. Protein product: CSATDATGTSGGAYEQYF.

As to this clonotype: This could be a read error, since a much larger clone is one nucleotide away. V usage is TRBV6-2 or TRBV6-3 and J usage is TRBJ1-2; D is ambiguous. The CDR3 has 12 amino acids. CDR1 and CDR2 (germline): MNHEY, SVGEGT. With 7 bases removed from V and 5 bases from J, the gap between germline ends came to 11 bases. The CDR3 DNA is TGTGCCAGCACTGGTACCCTTTATGGCTACACCTTC. Amino acid sequence: CASTGTLYGYTF.

Comment on this clonotype: At one of its ends the junction is not consistent with the germline gene, which may arise from a read error. The chain combines TRBV6-5 with TRBJ1-1, with 7 bases identical to TRBD1. Germline CDR1 MNHEY, CDR2 SVGAGI. The CDR3 length is 15 residues. CDR3 protein: CASSLSRQGNTEDFF. The CDR3, as DNA: TGTGCCAGCAGTTTATCGCGACAGGGAAACACTGAAGATTTCTTT.

Worth noting for this clonotype: Possible read error: a much larger clone is one base away. The chain has TRBV4-2 and TRBJ2-3; TRBD1 or TRBD2 may be the D gene (5 bases each). Germline CDR1 is LGHNA and CDR2 is YNFKEQ. The CDR3 loop spans 14 amino acids. The CDR3 loop reads CASNQEGSTDTQYF. The CDR3 DNA reads TGTGCCAGCAACCAAGAGGGGAGCACAGATACGCAGTATTTT.

Concerning this clonotype: Given a much more abundant clone one base away, this may be a read error. The rearrangement joins TRBV11-2 to TRBJ2-7, with D perhaps given as TRBD1 or TRBD2 (5 bases each). Trimming took off 5 bases at V and 6 bases at J, with 17 bases between the two ends. CDR3 length: 14 amino acids. Germline V gene data show CDR1 as SGHAT and CDR2 as FQNNGV. The CDR3 loop is CASSPLGAPSEQYF. The CDR3 DNA reads as TGTGCCAGCAGCCCACTAGGGGCCCCGTCCGAGCAGTACTTC.

This rearrangement joins TRBV3-1 to TRBJ2-6, with 9 bases that match TRBD1. After removal of 4 bases from V and 4 bases from J, the junction contained 5 bases not matched to a gene. Germline loops: CDR1 LGHDT, CDR2 YNNKEL (reference sequence). This CDR3 is 16 amino acids long. DNA of the CDR3: TGTGCCAGCAGCCCCGGGACAGGGTGGGGGGCCAACGTCCTGACTTTC. This gives the protein CASSPGTGWGANVLTF. The full variable domain, in which reference TRBV3-1 and TRBJ2-6 provide the parts outside the CDR3, is DTAVSQTPKYLVTQMGNDKSIKCEQNLGHDTMYWYKQDSKKFLKIMFSYNNKELIINETVPNRFSPKSPDKAHLNLHINSLELGDSAVYFCASSPGTGWGANVLTFGAGSRLTVL.

This clonotype occurred many times. The V and J genes are TRBV24-1 and TRBJ1-4; TRBD1 is a possible D gene (6 bases). Trimming shortened V by 4 bases and J by 8 bases, and 16 bases separated the two germline ends. CDR1 KGHDR and CDR2 SFDVKD come from the germline V gene. The CDR3 loop spans 15 amino acids. In nucleotides, the CDR3 is TGTGCCACCAGTGACCCCTCTGGGGGCAAGGAAAAACTGTTTTTT. Encoded protein: CATSDPSGGKEKLFF.

This clonotype has ten or more counts. V gene TRBV19 combines with J gene TRBJ1-5; D is uncertain. Trimming shortened V by 3 bases and J by 0 bases, and 12 bases separated the two germline ends. The CDR3 sequence is 16 residues long. Germline V gene sequence: CDR1 LNHDA, CDR2 SQIVND (reference sequence). The DNA of the CDR3 is TGTGCCAGTAGTATCAGGAGAGGATATAGCAATCAGCCCCAGCATTTT. Translation: CASSIRRGYSNQPQHF.

Comments on this clonotype: Given a much more abundant clone one base away, this may be a read error. The gene calls are TRBV15 and TRBJ2-5; D gene unclear. Matching the DNA end better, TRBJ2-7 makes the J call doubtful. CDR3 length equals 13 residues. CDR1 LNHNV and CDR2 YYDKDF come from the germline V gene (reference sequence). CDR3 bases: TGTGCCACCAGCGGAGATTCAGGATCCGAGCAGTACTTC. This sequence encodes CATSGDSGSEQYF.

This clonotype was seen at least ten times. V is TRBV28 and J is TRBJ1-5; perhaps TRBD1 as D (6 bases). Germline V gene data show CDR1 as MDHEN and CDR2 as SYDVKM. Trimming stripped 6 bases from V and 1 base from J, with 10 bases between. The CDR3 spans 14 residues. The CDR3 DNA is TGTGCCAGCAGACGCGGACAGAGCAATCAGCCCCAGCATTTT. As protein: CASRRGQSNQPQHF.

This clonotype was seen many times. The rearrangement joins TRBV7-8 to TRBJ1-2; unclear D gene. Trimming cost V 5 bases and J 4 bases, with 23 bases left between them. The CDR3 covers 17 residues. The germline V gene has CDR1 SGHVS and CDR2 FQNEAQ. CDR3 protein: CASSLGMFTRKTYGYTF. The CDR3, as DNA: TGTGCCAGCAGCCTAGGAATGTTTACCCGAAAGACCTATGGCTACACCTTC.

Points on this clonotype: A much larger clone lies one base from this, so it may be a read error. The gene calls are TRBV11-2 and TRBJ1-4, with a tentative D call TRBD1 (6 bases). Germline V gives CDR1 SGHAT, CDR2 FQNNGV. CDR3 length equals 14 residues. The CDR3 here is CANSSQGTNEKLFF. The CDR3 coding sequence is TGTGCCAACAGCTCACAGGGAACTAATGAAAAACTGTTTTTT.

This clonotype was counted at least ten times. The chain couples TRBV3-1 to TRBJ2-2, with D unresolved. Trimming took 5 bases from V and 5 from J, leaving 24 bases between them. The CDR3 is 18 amino acids. Germline loops: CDR1 LGHDT, CDR2 YNNKEL (reference sequence). This chain's CDR3 is CASSSISPISGLTGELFF. CDR3 DNA sequence: TGTGCCAGCAGCTCAATATCTCCCATTTCAGGCTTGACCGGGGAGCTGTTTTTT.